Below, 16 T cell receptor beta chains from the same sample are listed, as sequenced in a study of regulatory T cells in long-lasting Graves disease. The TCR beta library used iRepertoire HTBI primers with Arm-PCR amplification of CDR3. TCRdb independently ran MiXCR on the multiplex PCR reads; one entry per CDR3 protein. This table holds fewer than 650,000 distinct CDR3 sequences, roughly 16% found once. Sample time point: newly diagnosed GD, antithyroid drugs for less than 3 months. Generation of the TCR library employed RNA extracted from PBMCs. The data also belong to a second study, concerning T cells in Graves' hyperthyroidism and ophthalmopathy.

Sequenced here: peripheral blood mononuclear cells (PBMCs), sampled at new diagnosis, from a patient treated with antithyroid drugs. Receptors originate from a woman under 40 with Graves disease.

In this sample, this clonotype turned up a few times. This chain connects TRBV10-2 to TRBJ2-7, with D hard to call. The CDR3 covers 11 residues. The ends were cut back, 8 bases at V and 0 bases at J, with 5 bases in the middle. From germline, CDR1 is WSHSY and CDR2 SAAADI. The CDR3 nucleotides are TGCGCCAGCCCCGCCTCCTACGAGCAGTACTTC. Amino acids: CASPASYEQYF.

V is TRBV7-3 and J is TRBJ2-1, with 9 bases fitting TRBD2. With 5 bases clipped from V and 7 bases from J, the junction kept 6 bases outside the gene matches. CDR1 is SGHTA, CDR2 FQGTGA, per germline. The CDR3 length is 14 residues. The CDR3 nucleotides read TGTGCCAGCAGCGCCGGGACTAGCACTAATGAGCAGTTCTTC. Amino acid sequence: CASSAGTSTNEQFF.

Note on this clonotype: Since a much larger clone is just one base distant, this may be a read error. The genes are TRBV6-2 or TRBV6-3 and TRBJ2-3; D not certain. V was shortened by 4 bases and J by 4 bases, with 9 bases between the two germline ends. Germline V gene sequence: CDR1 MNHEY, CDR2 SVGEGT. The CDR3 is 13 residues long. The CDR3 here is CASSSSGPDTQYF. The CDR3 region has the DNA TGTGCCAGCAGTTCTTCCGGTCCAGATACGCAGTATTTT.

This clonotype was recorded many times. V is TRBV27 and J is TRBJ1-2, with D uncertain. V was trimmed by 4 bases and J by 8 bases, leaving 11 bases between them. Germline loops: CDR1 MNHEY, CDR2 SMNVEV (reference sequence). The CDR3 spans 12 residues. The CDR3 sequence: CASSSPRLGYTF. The CDR3 DNA is TGTGCCAGCAGTTCCCCTAGGTTAGGCTACACCTTC.

V usage is TRBV12-3 or TRBV12-4 and J usage is TRBJ2-7; D gene unclear. Deletions cut 6 bases from V and 5 bases from J, with 17 bases between. The CDR3 is made up of 14 amino acids. The CDR3 coding sequence is TGTGCCAGCAGAGCGCCGGGCGGAAGGCACGAGCAGTACTTC. Protein product: CASRAPGGRHEQYF.

This clonotype was observed at least ten times. The chain combines TRBV20-1 with TRBJ1-1; no reliable D call. Trimming removed 0 bases at V and 5 bases at J, with 7 bases between. There are 12 residues in the CDR3. CDR1 DFQATT and CDR2 SNEGSKA come from the germline V gene (reference sequence). Here the CDR3 reads CSAREGRTEAFF. The CDR3, as DNA: TGCAGTGCTAGAGAAGGGAGAACTGAAGCTTTCTTT.

This clonotype has a count of ten or more. The V call is TRBV7-2, the J call TRBJ2-7; 9 nucleotides agree with TRBD2. Trimming removed 3 bases from V and 7 bases from J; junction bases left unmatched: 10. Germline-derived CDR1 and CDR2 are SGHTA and FQGNSA. This CDR3 has 15 amino acids. The CDR3 DNA is TGTGCCAGCAGCTTTGGGGCGGGAGGGCCTGATGAGCAGTACTTC. This codes for CASSFGAGGPDEQYF.

This clonotype appeared a few times. The chain uses TRBV24-1 and TRBJ2-5; D not resolved. Trimming cost V 3 bases and J 5 bases, with 12 bases left between them. CDR1 and CDR2 from the germline V gene are KGHDR and SFDVKD. This CDR3 contains 14 residues. The CDR3 is CATSDNRALETQYF. The CDR3 DNA follows: TGTGCCACCAGTGATAACCGGGCCTTGGAGACCCAGTACTTC.

This clonotype was picked up many times. The J gene is TRBJ1-1, the V gene TRBV12-3 or TRBV12-4, with TRBD1 as a possible D gene (6 bases). V lost 4 bases and J 2 bases, leaving 11 bases between the germline ends. This CDR3 comprises 14 residues. CDR3 DNA: TGTGCCAGCAGTTGGAAAGGGGGAAACACTGAAGCTTTCTTT. Translating it yields CASSWKGGNTEAFF.

The genes are TRBV27 and TRBJ2-1, with 13 bases fitting TRBD2. This CDR3 comprises 17 residues. The junction had 9 bases not matched to a gene; V was cut back by 4 bases and J by 6 bases. Germline V CDR1 and CDR2: MNHEY, SMNVEV (reference sequence). CDR3 region: CASSSPGLAGVVNEQFF. CDR3 coding DNA: TGTGCCAGCAGTTCCCCCGGACTAGCGGGAGTAGTCAATGAGCAGTTCTTC.

The chain couples TRBV5-1 to TRBJ2-7; 7 bases are shared with TRBD2. The CDR3 is made up of 14 amino acids. Germline V gives CDR1 SGHRS, CDR2 YFSETQ. Trimming at V came to 4 bases and at J to 2 bases, leaving 6 bases not matched to a gene. CDR3 coding DNA: TGCGCCAGCAGCCCGGGGGGAATGGCCTACGAGCAGTACTTC. It codes for CASSPGGMAYEQYF.

Remarks on this clonotype: A clone one base away is much larger, so this may be a read error. The chain combines TRBV28 with TRBJ2-7; D unclear. Per germline, CDR1 MDHEN and CDR2 SYDVKM. The germline V and J ends were trimmed by 6 bases and 3 bases, with 12 bases remaining between them. CDR3 length equals 13 residues. For the CDR3, the DNA is TGTGCCAGCAGGCCTGGATCTATCTACGAGCAGTACTTC. Its protein product is CASRPGSIYEQYF.

Points on this clonotype: This may be a read error: a much more frequent sequence differs by one nucleotide. Because the CDR3 is missing its conserved closing phenylalanine or tryptophan, this is likely a read error. CDR3 nucleotide sequence: TGTGCCAGCAGTGATCAGTTAAGCAATCAGCCCCAGCATCTT. Translation gives CASSDQLSNQPQHL. The J gene is TRBJ1-5, the V gene TRBV6-2 or TRBV6-3, with D unresolved. This CDR3 contains 14 residues. Germline-derived CDR1 and CDR2 are MNHEY and SVGEGT. Trimming took 5 bases from V and 1 from J, leaving 9 bases between them.

The V call is TRBV20-1, the J call TRBJ2-7; TRBD2 matches 11 bases. CDR3 length: 14 residues. CDR1 and CDR2 from the germline V gene are DFQATT and SNEGSKA (reference sequence). The V gene end was trimmed by 1 base and the J gene end by 6 bases; junction bases not matched to a gene: 5. The CDR3 DNA reads TGCAGTGCTAGAGTTAGCGGGAGGGTTGGCGAGCAGTACGTC. This sequence encodes CSARVSGRVGEQYV.

This clonotype was seen many times. The chain recombines TRBV27 with TRBJ2-7; D might be TRBD1 or TRBD2, each matching 5 bases. The CDR3 runs to 15 residues. V was pared by 6 bases and J by 3 bases, with 18 bases between. Germline V gene lookup returns CDR1 MNHEY and CDR2 SMNVEV (reference sequence). The CDR3 here is CASRQTVPGGYEQYF. CDR3 nucleotide sequence: TGTGCCAGCAGGCAGACAGTACCTGGGGGCTACGAGCAGTACTTC.

The table lists this clonotype with many counts. V is TRBV18 and J is TRBJ1-1, with a possible D match to TRBD1 (5 bases). The V gene lost 3 bases and the J gene lost 0 bases, with 8 bases spanning the gap. The CDR3 sequence is 14 residues long. The V gene's germline CDR1 is KGHSH and CDR2 LQKENI. DNA of the CDR3: TGTGCCAGCTCACCCCCGACAGTGAACACTGAAGCTTTCTTT. This translates into CASSPPTVNTEAFF.